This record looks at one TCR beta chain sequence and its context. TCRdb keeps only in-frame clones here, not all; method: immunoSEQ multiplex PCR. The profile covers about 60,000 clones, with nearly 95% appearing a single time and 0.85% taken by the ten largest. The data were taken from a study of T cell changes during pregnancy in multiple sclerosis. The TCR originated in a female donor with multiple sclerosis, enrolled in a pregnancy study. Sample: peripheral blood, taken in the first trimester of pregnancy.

CDR3 sequence: CASSEDGGGPYEQYF. CDR3 in DNA: TGTGCCAGCAGTGAAGATGGGGGGGGGCCCTACGAGCAGTACTTC. This chain joins TRBV6-1 and TRBJ2-7; the D gene is possibly TRBD2 (7 bases). The V end was cut by 1 base, the J end by 2 bases, with 12 bases between. CDR1 is MNHNS and CDR2 is SASEGT in the germline V gene. CDR3 length: 15 amino acids.